Here is one T cell receptor (beta chain) with its context. Its antigen is still unknown. These data belong to a study of identical twins. Template switching, a step in the protocol, added a universal primer site, and cDNA carried unique molecular identifiers. TCRdb itself ran the 5' RACE reads through MiXCR, one entry per CDR3 protein. This table holds about 570,000 distinct CDR3 sequences, 7.5% to 10% found once. Notes on the study in general: Clonotypes of the beta chain that were abundant in cord blood carried fewer insertions (memory repertoires showed none). For out-of-frame beta sequences, excess twin sharing was weaker. Modelling approaches yielded underestimates of out-of-frame TCR alpha sharing between monozygotic twins.

The trim removed 4 bases at V and 5 bases at J, leaving 7 bases unmatched. The CDR3 covers 17 residues. The same specimen was also included in a second study, on yellow fever vaccine responses in identical twins.

Sequencing used PBMCs. This receptor was taken from a woman under 30 in good health. The rearrangement joins TRBV23-1 to TRBJ2-2; 13 bases are shared with TRBD2. TRBV23-1 is sorted into the ORF group, with uncertain function. CDR3 loop: CASSPRTSGSRTGELFF. The CDR3 DNA is TGCGCCAGCAGTCCCCGGACTAGCGGGAGTCGGACCGGGGAGCTGTTTTTT.